This entry describes one T cell receptor (beta chain). Per-sample PBMC isolation yielded at least 7 million cells. Total RNA amounts of at least 5 micrograms were extracted per sample. The ends lost 3 bases at V and 8 bases at J; junction bases unmatched: 8. Germline V CDR1 and CDR2: LGHNA, YNFKEQ. The CDR3 is 15 amino acids. The data were taken from a study of blood T cells in healthy people across ages. It was with a sample-barcoded 5' primer and a J-beta primer mix that a second PCR of roughly 7 to 12 cycles was run. Tags on each cDNA molecule came from a template-switch adaptor with 12 random nucleotides. TCRdb re-called the 5' RACE reads through MiXCR, storing one row per CDR3 protein. Of around 1.5 million distinct CDR3 sequences detected, about 32% appear once; the ten largest clones hold about 11%.

This receptor was obtained from a woman aged 25 to 45 in good health. Sequencing input: blood. The gene calls are TRBV4-2 and TRBJ1-2; 11 positions agree with TRBD1. As DNA, the CDR3 is TGTGCCAGCAGCCAGGTGGGACAGGGGGAAAGAGGCTACACCTTC. Translating gives CASSQVGQGERGYTF.